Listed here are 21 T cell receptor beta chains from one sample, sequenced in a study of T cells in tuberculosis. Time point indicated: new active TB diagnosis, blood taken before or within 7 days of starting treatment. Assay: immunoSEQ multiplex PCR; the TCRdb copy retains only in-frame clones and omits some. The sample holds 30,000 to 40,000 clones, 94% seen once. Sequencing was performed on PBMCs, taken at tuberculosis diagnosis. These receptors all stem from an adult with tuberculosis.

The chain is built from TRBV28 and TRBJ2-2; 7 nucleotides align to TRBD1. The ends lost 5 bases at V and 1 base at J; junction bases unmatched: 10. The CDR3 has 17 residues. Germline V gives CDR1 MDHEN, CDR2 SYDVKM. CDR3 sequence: CASSPFKGTENTGELFF. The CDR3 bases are TGTGCCAGCAGTCCGTTTAAAGGGACAGAGAACACCGGGGAGCTGTTTTTT.

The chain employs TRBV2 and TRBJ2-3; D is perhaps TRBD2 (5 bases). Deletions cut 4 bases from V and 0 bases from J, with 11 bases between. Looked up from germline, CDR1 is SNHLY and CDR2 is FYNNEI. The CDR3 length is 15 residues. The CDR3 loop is CASSVSGASTDTQYF. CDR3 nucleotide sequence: TGTGCCAGCAGTGTGAGCGGTGCTAGCACAGATACGCAGTATTTT.

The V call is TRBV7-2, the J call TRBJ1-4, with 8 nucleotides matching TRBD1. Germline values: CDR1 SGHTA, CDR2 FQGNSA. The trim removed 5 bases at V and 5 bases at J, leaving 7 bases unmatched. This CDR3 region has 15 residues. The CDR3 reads CASSPGDRSNEKLFF. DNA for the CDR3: TGTGCCAGCAGCCCGGGGGACAGGTCAAATGAAAAACTGTTTTTT. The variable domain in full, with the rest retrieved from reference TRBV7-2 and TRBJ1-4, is GAGVSQSPSNKVTEKGKDVELRCDPISGHTALYWYRQSLGQGLEFLIYFQGNSAPDKSGLPSDRFSAERTGGSVSTLTIQRTQQEDSAVYLCASSPGDRSNEKLFFGSGTQLSVL.

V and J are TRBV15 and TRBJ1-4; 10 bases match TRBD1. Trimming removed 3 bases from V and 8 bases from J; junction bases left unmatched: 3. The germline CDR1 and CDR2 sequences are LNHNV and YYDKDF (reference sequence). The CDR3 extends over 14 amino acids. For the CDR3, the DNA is TGTGCCACCAGCAGCGGGACAGGGGAAGAAAAACTGTTTTTT. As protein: CATSSGTGEEKLFF.

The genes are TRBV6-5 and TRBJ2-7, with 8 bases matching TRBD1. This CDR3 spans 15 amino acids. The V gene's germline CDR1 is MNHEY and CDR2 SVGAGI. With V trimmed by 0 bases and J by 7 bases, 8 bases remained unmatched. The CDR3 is CASSYSAQGAREQYF. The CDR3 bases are TGTGCCAGCAGTTACTCGGCGCAGGGGGCGAGGGAGCAGTACTTC.

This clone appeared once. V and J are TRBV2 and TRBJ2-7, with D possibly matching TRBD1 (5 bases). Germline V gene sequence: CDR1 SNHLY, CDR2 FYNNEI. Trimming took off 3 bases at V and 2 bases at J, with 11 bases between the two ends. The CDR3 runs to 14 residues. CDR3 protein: CASSEGQGTYEQYF. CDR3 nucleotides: TGTGCCAGCAGTGAGGGGCAGGGTACCTACGAGCAGTACTTC.

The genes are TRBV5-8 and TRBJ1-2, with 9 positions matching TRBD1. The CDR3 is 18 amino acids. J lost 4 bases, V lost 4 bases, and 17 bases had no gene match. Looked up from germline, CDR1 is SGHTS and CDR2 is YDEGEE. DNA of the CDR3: TGTGCCAGCAGCCGACACCTCGGGACAGGGAAGTTACTCTATGGCTACACCTTC. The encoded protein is CASSRHLGTGKLLYGYTF.

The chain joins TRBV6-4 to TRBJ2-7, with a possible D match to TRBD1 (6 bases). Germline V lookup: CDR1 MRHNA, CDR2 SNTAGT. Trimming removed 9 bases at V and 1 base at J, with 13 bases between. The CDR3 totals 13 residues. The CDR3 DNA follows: TGTGCCAGGGGGGCAGGTCCTTCCTACGAGCAGTACTTC. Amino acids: CARGAGPSYEQYF.

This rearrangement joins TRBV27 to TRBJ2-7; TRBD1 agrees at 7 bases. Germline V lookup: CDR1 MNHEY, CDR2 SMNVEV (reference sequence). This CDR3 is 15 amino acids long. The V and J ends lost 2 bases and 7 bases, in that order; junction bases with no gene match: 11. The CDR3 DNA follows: TGTGCCAGCAGTTTAGGGGACAGTCGAGTCGGGGAGCAGTACTTC. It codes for CASSLGDSRVGEQYF.

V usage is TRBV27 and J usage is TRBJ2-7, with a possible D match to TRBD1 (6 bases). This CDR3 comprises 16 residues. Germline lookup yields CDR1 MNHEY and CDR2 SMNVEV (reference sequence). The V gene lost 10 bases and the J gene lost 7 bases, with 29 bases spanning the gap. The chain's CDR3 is CAIKLKGSDSQREQYF. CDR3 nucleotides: TGTGCCATCAAACTCAAGGGATCGGACAGCCAACGGGAGCAGTACTTC.

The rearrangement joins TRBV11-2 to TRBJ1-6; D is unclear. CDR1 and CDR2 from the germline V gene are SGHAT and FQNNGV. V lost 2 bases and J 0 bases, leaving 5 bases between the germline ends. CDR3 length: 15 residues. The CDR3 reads CASSLSSSYNSPLHF. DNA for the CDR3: TGTGCCAGCAGCTTAAGCTCCTCCTATAATTCACCCCTCCACTTT.

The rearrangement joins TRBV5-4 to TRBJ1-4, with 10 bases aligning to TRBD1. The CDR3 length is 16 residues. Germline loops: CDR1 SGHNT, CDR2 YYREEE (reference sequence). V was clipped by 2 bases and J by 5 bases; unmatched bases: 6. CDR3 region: CASSFKGDRGNEKLFF. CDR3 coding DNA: TGTGCCAGCAGCTTTAAGGGGGACAGGGGAAATGAAAAACTGTTTTTT.

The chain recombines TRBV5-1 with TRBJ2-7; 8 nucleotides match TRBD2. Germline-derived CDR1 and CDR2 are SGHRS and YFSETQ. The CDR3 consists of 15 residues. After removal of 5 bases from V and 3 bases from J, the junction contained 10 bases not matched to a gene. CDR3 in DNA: TGCGCCAGCAGTCAAGGCACGGGGGGGCTCTACGAGCAGTACTTC. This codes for CASSQGTGGLYEQYF. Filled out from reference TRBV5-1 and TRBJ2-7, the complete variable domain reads KAGVTQTPRYLIKTRGQQVTLSCSPISGHRSVSWYQQTPGQGLQFLFEYFSETQRNKGNFPGRFSGRQFSNSRSEMNVSTLELGDSALYLCASSQGTGGLYEQYFGPGTRLTVT.

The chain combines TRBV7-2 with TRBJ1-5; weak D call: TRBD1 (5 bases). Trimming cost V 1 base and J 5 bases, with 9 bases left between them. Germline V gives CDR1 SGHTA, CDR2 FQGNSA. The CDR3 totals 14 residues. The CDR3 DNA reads TGTGCCAGCAGCTTAGTAACAGGAGATCAGCCCCAGCATTTT. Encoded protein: CASSLVTGDQPQHF.

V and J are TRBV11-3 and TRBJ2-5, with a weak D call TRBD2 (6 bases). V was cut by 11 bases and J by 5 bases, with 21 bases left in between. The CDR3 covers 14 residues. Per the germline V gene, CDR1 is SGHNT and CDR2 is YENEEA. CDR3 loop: CAHLWRAPRETQYF. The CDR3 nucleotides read TGTGCCCATCTTTGGAGGGCCCCCCGGGAGACCCAGTACTTC.

The DNA of the CDR3 is TGCGCCAGCAGCCAAGACCCGACAGGGAAAAGAACCGGGGAGCTGTTTTTT. Translated, it gives CASSQDPTGKRTGELFF. The chain couples TRBV4-1 to TRBJ2-2; 7 bases are shared with TRBD1. V trimming: 0 bases; J trimming: 5 bases; junction bases outside the gene matches: 9. The CDR3 has 17 amino acids. Looked up from germline, CDR1 is MGHRA and CDR2 is YSYEKL.

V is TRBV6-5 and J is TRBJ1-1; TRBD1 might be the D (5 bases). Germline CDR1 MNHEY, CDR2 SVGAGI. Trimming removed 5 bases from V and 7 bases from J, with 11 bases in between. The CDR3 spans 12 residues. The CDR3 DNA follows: TGTGCCAGCAGTAAGGGGTGGGGTGAAGCTTTCTTT. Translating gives CASSKGWGEAFF.

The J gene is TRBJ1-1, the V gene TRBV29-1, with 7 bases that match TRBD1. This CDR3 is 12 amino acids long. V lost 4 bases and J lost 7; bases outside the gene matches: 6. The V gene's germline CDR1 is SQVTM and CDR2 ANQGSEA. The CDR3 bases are TGCAGCGTTGTAGGGGACAGACTTGAAGCTTTCTTT. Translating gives CSVVGDRLEAFF.

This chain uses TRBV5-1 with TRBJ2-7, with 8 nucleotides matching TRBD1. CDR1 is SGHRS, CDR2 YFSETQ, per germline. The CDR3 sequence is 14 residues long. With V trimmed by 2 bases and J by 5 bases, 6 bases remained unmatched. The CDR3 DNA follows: TGCGCCAGCAGCTTCAACAGGGGGATCGACGAGCAGTACTTC. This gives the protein CASSFNRGIDEQYF.

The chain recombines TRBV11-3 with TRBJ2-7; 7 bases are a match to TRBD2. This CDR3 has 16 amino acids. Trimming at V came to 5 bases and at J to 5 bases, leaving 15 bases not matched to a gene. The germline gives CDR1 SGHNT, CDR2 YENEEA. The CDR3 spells CASSTSGPGGSHEQYF. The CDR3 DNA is TGTGCCAGCAGCACCTCGGGACCGGGGGGTTCCCACGAGCAGTACTTC. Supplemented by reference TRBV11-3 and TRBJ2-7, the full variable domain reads EAGVVQSPRYKIIEKKQPVAFWCNPISGHNTLYWYLQNLGQGPELLIRYENEEAVDDSQLPKDRFSAERLKGVDSTLKIQPAELGDSAVYLCASSTSGPGGSHEQYFGPGTRLTVT.

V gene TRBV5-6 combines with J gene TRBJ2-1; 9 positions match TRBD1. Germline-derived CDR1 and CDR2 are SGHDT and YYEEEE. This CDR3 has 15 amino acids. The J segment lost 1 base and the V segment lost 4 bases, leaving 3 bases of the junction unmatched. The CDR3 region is CASSAGQGSYNEQFF. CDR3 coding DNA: TGTGCCAGCAGCGCGGGACAGGGATCCTACAATGAGCAGTTCTTC.